The 25 T cell receptor beta chains below all came from one sample that was sequenced in a study of human T cells and chemical hapten exposure. The authors extracted total RNA from unfractionated whole blood. TCRdb re-derived calls from the 5' RACE reads in MiXCR, one entry per CDR3 protein. The profile shows some 150,000 distinct CDR3 sequences, roughly 4% of them singletons. Receptor source: a female donor in good health.

This clonotype was detected many times. This chain connects TRBV12-3 or TRBV12-4 to TRBJ1-2; the D is unclear. This CDR3 is built from 15 residues. Trimming took 2 bases from V and 7 from J, leaving 17 bases between them. For the CDR3, the DNA is TGTGCCAGCAGTTTAAAGGGCGAGGTCTGGGGTGGCTACACCTTC. Translated, it gives CASSLKGEVWGGYTF.

This clonotype was counted only a few times. The chain uses TRBV10-3 and TRBJ1-1, with D uncertain. V lost 0 bases and J 0 bases, leaving 14 bases between the germline ends. CDR1 ENHRY and CDR2 SYGVKD come from the germline V gene. This CDR3 has 17 residues. The CDR3 nucleotides are TGTGCCATCAGTGAGTCAAACGGGCTGTCTATGAACACTGAAGCTTTCTTT. This translates into CAISESNGLSMNTEAFF.

This clonotype was seen repeatedly, ten times or more. The V gene is TRBV5-6, the J gene TRBJ1-5; no clear D gene. Germline assignment: CDR1 SGHDT and CDR2 YYEEEE. The germline V and J ends were trimmed by 0 bases and 8 bases, with 12 bases remaining between them. CDR3 length: 14 residues. The CDR3 coding sequence is TGTGCCAGCAGCTTGGGTCCACTCGGGGAGCCCCAGCATTTT. As protein: CASSLGPLGEPQHF.

This clonotype was counted ten times or more. The rearrangement links TRBV7-3 to TRBJ1-6; 9 nucleotides agree with TRBD1. Germline CDR1 is SGHTA and CDR2 is FQGTGA. J was trimmed by 8 bases and V by 2 bases; bases with no gene match: 10. CDR3 length: 17 amino acids. The CDR3 DNA reads as TGTGCCAGCAGCTTAGGTGAAAACGGACAGGGGCATTCACCCCTCCACTTT. Amino acids: CASSLGENGQGHSPLHF.

This clonotype has at least ten counts. The rearrangement uses TRBV20-1 and TRBJ2-1; D is unclear. CDR3 size: 15 residues. Germline V gene lookup returns CDR1 DFQATT and CDR2 SNEGSKA (reference sequence). V was shortened by 0 bases and J by 5 bases, with 14 bases between the two germline ends. The CDR3 DNA is TGCAGTGCTAGAGACGCCGCCTTTAAGGACAATGAGCAGTTCTTC. Its translation: CSARDAAFKDNEQFF.

This clonotype was picked up many times. CDR3 bases: TGTGCCAGCAGCGAAATTACAGGGGGCAGCTACTACGAGCAGTACTTC. Translated, it gives CASSEITGGSYYEQYF. The chain combines TRBV13 with TRBJ2-7, with 9 bases that match TRBD1. The CDR3 runs 16 residues. V lost 5 bases, J lost 3 bases, and 11 bases stayed unmatched. CDR1 and CDR2 (germline): PRHDT, FYEKMQ (reference sequence).

This clonotype was seen many times. The rearrangement joins TRBV3-1 to TRBJ1-1; no clear D. Germline loops: CDR1 LGHDT, CDR2 YNNKEL (reference sequence). V was trimmed by 6 bases and J by 1 base, leaving 3 bases between them. The CDR3 sequence is 11 residues long. The CDR3 spells CASSRNTEAFF. The CDR3 DNA follows: TGTGCCAGCAGTCGGAACACTGAAGCTTTCTTT.

This clonotype was picked up many times. V is TRBV5-1 and J is TRBJ1-5; D remains unclear. Trimming took 0 bases from V and 2 from J, leaving 6 bases between them. The CDR3 has 14 amino acids. Germline V gives CDR1 SGHRS, CDR2 YFSETQ. The CDR3 sequence: CASSLEGGNQPQHF. DNA for the CDR3: TGCGCCAGCAGCTTGGAGGGTGGCAATCAGCCCCAGCATTTT.

This clonotype was observed many times. The chain carries TRBV20-1 and TRBJ2-3, with 9 bases fitting TRBD1. This CDR3 is 15 amino acids long. The J segment lost 4 bases and the V segment lost 0 bases, leaving 5 bases of the junction unmatched. Germline V gives CDR1 DFQATT, CDR2 SNEGSKA (reference sequence). The CDR3 protein is CSARDWGQGADTQYF. CDR3 bases: TGCAGTGCTAGAGATTGGGGACAGGGCGCAGATACGCAGTATTTT.

This clonotype was found a few times. The rearrangement joins TRBV27 to TRBJ1-2; 8 nucleotides align to TRBD1. Germline V CDR1 and CDR2: MNHEY, SMNVEV (reference sequence). CDR3 length: 14 amino acids. V trimming: 3 bases; J trimming: 7 bases; junction bases outside the gene matches: 7. DNA of the CDR3: TGTGCCAGCAGTTTCGGACAGGGCGGAGGTGGCTACACCTTC. Its translation: CASSFGQGGGGYTF.

At least ten counts were recorded for this clonotype. The chain employs TRBV6-6 and TRBJ2-1, with 9 nucleotides matching TRBD1. With 5 bases clipped from V and 9 bases from J, the junction kept 11 bases outside the gene matches. Germline CDR1 and CDR2: MNHNY and SVGAGI (reference sequence). The CDR3 contains 15 residues. The CDR3 sequence is CASSTLPDRGIEQFF. CDR3 coding DNA: TGTGCCAGCAGTACACTCCCGGACAGGGGTATTGAGCAGTTCTTC.

At least ten counts were recorded for this clonotype. The CDR3 DNA sequence: TGTGCCAGCAGTGAATTTTTATTTGATCAGCCCCAGCATTTT. It encodes CASSEFLFDQPQHF. V usage is TRBV6-1 and J usage is TRBJ1-5; D is ambiguous. Germline CDR1 and CDR2: MNHNS and SASEGT. CDR3 length: 14 residues. V was pared by 2 bases and J by 5 bases, with 10 bases between.

There are many counts of this clonotype. The V gene is TRBV24-1, the J gene TRBJ2-3; 10 nucleotides align to TRBD1. Per germline, CDR1 KGHDR and CDR2 SFDVKD. This CDR3 comprises 15 residues. V was clipped by 7 bases and J by 3 bases; unmatched bases: 6. Written as DNA, the CDR3 is TGTGCCACCAGCCCGGGACAGGGGAGGACAGATACGCAGTATTTT. It encodes CATSPGQGRTDTQYF.

In its sample, this clonotype was seen many times. This chain joins TRBV7-9 and TRBJ1-4; unclear D gene. Germline CDR1 and CDR2: SEHNR and FQNEAQ (reference sequence). CDR3 length equals 14 residues. The V end was cut by 3 bases, the J end by 6 bases, with 11 bases between. The CDR3 DNA sequence: TGTGCCAGCAGCTTGCCCCAGCCCTATGAAAAACTGTTTTTT. Protein sequence: CASSLPQPYEKLFF.

This clonotype was detected many times. The CDR3 region has the DNA TGCGCCAGCTCGGTAGACGGACAGGGTAAAAATGGCTACACCTTC. Protein product: CASSVDGQGKNGYTF. This chain joins TRBV5-1 and TRBJ1-2; TRBD1 matches 8 bases. The CDR3 loop spans 15 amino acids. The germline gives CDR1 SGHRS, CDR2 YFSETQ. With V trimmed by 7 bases and J by 6 bases, 14 bases remained unmatched.

The table lists this clonotype with many counts. The chain has TRBV7-8 and TRBJ1-5; 7 bases match TRBD1. The CDR3 is made up of 16 amino acids. Germline CDR1 and CDR2: SGHVS and FQNEAQ. The junction had 10 bases not matched to a gene; V was cut back by 6 bases and J by 2 bases. The CDR3 sequence: CASRSDRVGGNQPQHF. CDR3 in DNA: TGTGCCAGCAGAAGCGACAGGGTGGGTGGCAATCAGCCCCAGCATTTT.

By share of the sample, this clonotype is medium-sized. The gene calls are TRBV13 and TRBJ2-5; 8 bases align to TRBD2. J lost 6 bases, V lost 5 bases, and 17 bases had no gene match. The CDR3 is 17 residues long. Germline lookup yields CDR1 PRHDT and CDR2 FYEKMQ (reference sequence). The CDR3 region has the DNA TGTGCCAGCAGCGATCAAACTAGCGGCCCCAGTGGTCAGACCCAGTACTTC. Its protein product is CASSDQTSGPSGQTQYF.

This clonotype was detected many times. The J gene is TRBJ2-1, the V gene TRBV7-9; a weak D match, TRBD2 (6 bases). CDR3 size: 17 residues. Trimming cost V 1 base and J 0 bases, with 13 bases left between them. Germline V gives CDR1 SEHNR, CDR2 FQNEAQ (reference sequence). The CDR3 DNA sequence: TGTGCCAGCAGCTTAGATCGGACTACGAGCTCCTACAATGAGCAGTTCTTC. This encodes CASSLDRTTSSYNEQFF.

Ten or more counts support this clonotype. This chain connects TRBV5-1 to TRBJ1-1, with no clear D. CDR3 length: 16 residues. The germline V gene encodes CDR1 SGHRS and CDR2 YFSETQ. Trimming cost V 1 base and J 0 bases, with 13 bases left between them. This chain's CDR3 is CASSLKAGNMNTEAFF. The CDR3 DNA follows: TGCGCCAGCAGCTTGAAAGCAGGAAACATGAACACTGAAGCTTTCTTT.

In its sample, this clonotype was seen many times. This sequence joins TRBV2 and TRBJ2-1; 7 bases map to TRBD2. CDR1 is SNHLY and CDR2 is FYNNEI in the germline V gene. The V and J ends lost 6 bases and 5 bases, in that order; junction bases with no gene match: 13. The CDR3 contains 16 residues. CDR3 protein: CASSVSRTRQNNEQFF. The CDR3 DNA reads TGTGCCAGCAGCGTCTCCCGGACTAGGCAAAACAATGAGCAGTTCTTC.

This clonotype occurred a few times. This may come from a read error, since a much larger clone is one base off. The rearrangement uses TRBV6-2 or TRBV6-3 and TRBJ2-3, with 10 bases aligning to TRBD2. V lost 4 bases, J lost 14 bases, and 12 bases stayed unmatched. Germline V gene sequence: CDR1 MNHEY, CDR2 SVGEGT. CDR3 length equals 14 residues. CDR3 residues: CASSFGIAGGRPYF. CDR3 in DNA: TGTGCCAGCAGTTTTGGCATAGCGGGGGGCCGCCCGTATTTT.

V usage is TRBV15 and J usage is TRBJ2-6; TRBD1 is a possible D gene (6 bases). Germline loops: CDR1 LNHNV, CDR2 YYDKDF (reference sequence). This CDR3 contains 17 residues. V shed 0 bases and J shed 0 bases, with 9 bases lying between them. This CDR3 is CATSRDRGSSGANVLTF. As DNA, the CDR3 is TGTGCCACCAGCAGAGACAGGGGCTCCTCTGGGGCCAACGTCCTGACTTTC.

This clonotype occurred many times. The CDR3 protein is CASSLLRTDGYTF. DNA of the CDR3: TGTGCCAGCAGCTTACTCCGAACCGATGGCTACACCTTC. The chain is built from TRBV7-2 and TRBJ1-2, with D unclear. Germline lookup yields CDR1 SGHTA and CDR2 FQGNSA. This CDR3 has 13 amino acids. V dropped 2 bases and J dropped 6 bases, with 10 bases sitting between them.

At least ten counts were recorded for this clonotype. J is TRBJ1-1 and V is TRBV6-2 or TRBV6-3; 7 bases are a match to TRBD1. The CDR3 consists of 13 residues. Germline CDR1 MNHEY, CDR2 SVGEGT. After removal of 7 bases from V and 5 bases from J, the junction contained 7 bases not matched to a gene. The CDR3 nucleotides read TGTGCCAGCATCCTCCGACAGGGAACTGAAGCTTTCTTT. Protein product: CASILRQGTEAFF.

This clonotype was detected ten times or more. V gene TRBV6-1 combines with J gene TRBJ1-2; no clear D gene. Trimming cost V 4 bases and J 5 bases, with 20 bases left between them. The CDR3 is 16 amino acids. In germline, CDR1 is MNHNS, CDR2 SASEGT. CDR3 region: CASSALGFPAAYGYTF. CDR3 in DNA: TGTGCCAGCAGTGCCCTGGGTTTCCCAGCGGCATATGGCTACACCTTC.